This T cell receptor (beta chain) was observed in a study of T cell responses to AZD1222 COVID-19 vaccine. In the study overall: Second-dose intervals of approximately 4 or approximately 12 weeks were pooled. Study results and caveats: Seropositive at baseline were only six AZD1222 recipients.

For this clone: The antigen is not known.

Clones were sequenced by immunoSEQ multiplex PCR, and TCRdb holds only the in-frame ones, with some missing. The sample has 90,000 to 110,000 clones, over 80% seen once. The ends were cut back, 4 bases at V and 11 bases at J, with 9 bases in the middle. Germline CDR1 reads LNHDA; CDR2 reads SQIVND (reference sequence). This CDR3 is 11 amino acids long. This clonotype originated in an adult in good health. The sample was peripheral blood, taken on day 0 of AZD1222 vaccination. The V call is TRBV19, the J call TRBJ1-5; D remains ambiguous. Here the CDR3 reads CASSTSSAQHF. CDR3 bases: TGTGCCAGTAGTACCTCGTCAGCCCAGCATTTT.